This entry describes one TCR beta chain. Its specificity is unknown. It was with 60 Vbeta and 13 Jbeta primers that the PCR ran. Data came from immunoSEQ multiplex PCR; TCRdb stores just in-frame clones and leaves some out. Among some 70,000 clones listed, roughly four fifths were seen once. These data belong to a study of cytomegalovirus exposure and HLA in healthy donors. The study, taken as a whole, reports: Earlier results showed most TCR beta V segments being productive about 87% or about 30% of the time.

This TCR was recovered from a man aged 50 to 59 in good health and CMV-seronegative. Source material: PBMCs.

CDR3 in amino acids: CASGFEAQNTEAFF. DNA of the CDR3: TGTGCTAGTGGTTTTGAGGCCCAGAACACTGAAGCTTTCTTT. This chain links TRBV12-5 with TRBJ1-1; D ambiguous. The germline V gene encodes CDR1 LGHNT and CDR2 FRNRAP. The CDR3 contains 14 residues. V gave up 3 bases and J gave up 1 base, with 9 bases separating them.